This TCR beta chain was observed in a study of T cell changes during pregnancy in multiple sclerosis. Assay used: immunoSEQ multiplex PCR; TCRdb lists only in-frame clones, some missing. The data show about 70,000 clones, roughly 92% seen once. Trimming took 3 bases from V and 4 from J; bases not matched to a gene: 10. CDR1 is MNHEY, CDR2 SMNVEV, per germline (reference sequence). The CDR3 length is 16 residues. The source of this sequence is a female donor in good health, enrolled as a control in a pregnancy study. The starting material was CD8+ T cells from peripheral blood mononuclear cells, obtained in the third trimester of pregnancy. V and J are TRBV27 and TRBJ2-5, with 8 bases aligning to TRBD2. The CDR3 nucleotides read TGTGCCAGCAGTTTGGGGCGGGGGGCTGGGTCAGAGACCCAGTACTTC. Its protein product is CASSLGRGAGSETQYF.